A single sample is the source of the 2 T cell receptor beta chains below, sequenced in a study of long-term antiretroviral therapy in people with HIV. A v3.0 immunoSEQ assay was performed at survey level. Sequencing used immunoSEQ multiplex PCR; TCRdb keeps in-frame clones, though not all of them. The sample has roughly 28,000 clones; about three quarters are singletons. Sequenced material: unsorted PBMCs, taken 1.5 years before starting antiretroviral therapy. These TCRs come from a man between 18 and 29 years old with HIV.

The genes are TRBV6-5 and TRBJ2-7; no reliable D call. Germline V gene data show CDR1 as MNHEY and CDR2 as SVGAGI. The CDR3 has 15 residues. Deletions cut 6 bases from V and 3 bases from J, with 18 bases between. CDR3 protein: CASRTDNYVLYEQYF. CDR3 nucleotides: TGTGCCAGCAGGACCGACAATTATGTACTCTACGAGCAGTACTTC.

This clone was counted only a few times. The V call is TRBV4-1, the J call TRBJ2-7; D ambiguous. V lost 0 bases and J lost 0, with 6 bases in between. The V gene's germline CDR1 is MGHRA and CDR2 YSYEKL. The CDR3 spans 14 residues. The chain's CDR3 is CASSQDGSSYEQYF. The CDR3 nucleotides are TGCGCCAGCAGCCAAGATGGCAGCTCCTACGAGCAGTACTTC.